This entry is about one TCR beta chain. Its antigen remains unknown. This sample was included in a study of T cell responses to AZD1222 COVID-19 vaccine. Whole-study results and caveats: Reportedly, close to half of spike-specific TCRs are directed against unmutated variant regions.

Germline CDR1 reads MNHEY; CDR2 reads SMNVEV (reference sequence). The ends were cut back, 3 bases at V and 3 bases at J, with 8 bases in the middle. The CDR3 sequence is 13 residues long. Produced via immunoSEQ multiplex PCR; TCRdb's table is partial and in-frame only. This table holds over 130,000 clones, 94% found once. The chain is built from TRBV27 and TRBJ1-2; no firm D call. Sequences were derived from peripheral blood, sampled on day 0 of AZD1222 vaccination. The receptor was isolated from an adult in good health. The CDR3 bases are TGTGCCAGCAGTTTCTACAACCACTATGGCTACACCTTC. It specifies CASSFYNHYGYTF.